The 27 T cell receptor beta chains listed next were all sequenced from one sample in a study of CD8 T cells in ankylosing spondylitis. TCRdb called the 5' RACE reads again in MiXCR, with one record for every CDR3 protein. There are just over 350,000 distinct CDR3 sequences in the sample; 20% to 25% occur only once, and about 12% lies in the top ten. Sequenced: blood, either unsorted or a sorted T cell fraction (not recorded which). The receptor source for this set is a male donor with ankylosing spondylitis or in good health (not recorded which).

This clonotype was observed a handful of times. This chain links TRBV29-1 with TRBJ2-5; 7 nucleotides align to TRBD2. V lost 4 bases to trimming and J lost 1 base; unmatched junction nucleotides: 3. The CDR3 loop spans 13 amino acids. CDR1 is SQVTM, CDR2 ANQGSEA, per germline. CDR3 in DNA: TGCAGCGTTGTTCTAGCGGCCCAAGAGACCCAGTACTTC. Translating it yields CSVVLAAQETQYF.

V and J are TRBV12-3 or TRBV12-4 and TRBJ2-7; D is uncertain. This CDR3 is 14 amino acids long. Trimming pared 6 bases from V and 9 bases from J, leaving 21 bases between. The CDR3 loop is CASSPPTPALVQYF. In nucleotides, the CDR3 is TGTGCCAGCAGCCCCCCAACCCCCGCCTTGGTGCAGTACTTC.

The chain joins TRBV20-1 to TRBJ2-7; TRBD2 agrees at 8 bases. Germline loops: CDR1 DFQATT, CDR2 SNEGSKA (reference sequence). With V trimmed by 4 bases and J by 1 base, 15 bases remained unmatched. This CDR3 spans 17 amino acids. CDR3 coding DNA: TGCAGTGCTACCAGTGGGGAGGTAGCGGGGCTATCCTACGAGCAGTACTTC. Its translation is CSATSGEVAGLSYEQYF.

This chain joins TRBV15 and TRBJ2-1, with 9 positions matching TRBD2. The V segment lost 8 bases and the J segment 3 bases; nucleotides outside the gene matches: 5. This CDR3 is 14 amino acids long. Germline V gene sequence: CDR1 LNHNV, CDR2 YYDKDF (reference sequence). CDR3 loop: CATDSGGRYNEQFF. CDR3 nucleotides: TGTGCCACCGATAGCGGGGGACGCTACAATGAGCAGTTCTTC.

The DNA for the CDR3 is TGTGCCAGCAGCCAAGGAGGAAGTGGGACCGACGGGGAGCTGTTTTTT. The encoded protein is CASSQGGSGTDGELFF. This chain uses TRBV3-1 with TRBJ2-2, with D perhaps being TRBD1 or TRBD2 (5 bases each). Germline CDR1 LGHDT, CDR2 YNNKEL (reference sequence). V lost 1 base and J 7 bases, leaving 16 bases between the germline ends. The CDR3 contains 16 residues.

The CDR3 nucleotides read TGTGCCTGGAGTTATGGACAGGGGAAGCAGTTCTTC. This codes for CAWSYGQGKQFF. The V gene is TRBV30, the J gene TRBJ2-1; 9 bases line up with TRBD1. Trimming removed 2 bases from V and 11 bases from J; junction bases left unmatched: 4. Germline CDR1 is GTSNPN and CDR2 is SVGIG (reference sequence). There are 12 residues in the CDR3.

V gene TRBV15 combines with J gene TRBJ2-5; D is perhaps TRBD1 (6 bases). The CDR3 covers 14 residues. The ends were cut back, 2 bases at V and 4 bases at J, with 11 bases in the middle. Per the germline V gene, CDR1 is LNHNV and CDR2 is YYDKDF (reference sequence). Here the CDR3 DNA reads TGTGCCACCAGCAGAAACAGGGTCCGAGAGACCCAGTACTTC. It encodes CATSRNRVRETQYF.

This clonotype was found a few times. The rearrangement joins TRBV20-1 to TRBJ2-2, with no clear D. This CDR3 is 13 amino acids long. The V gene lost 0 bases and the J gene lost 6 bases, with 8 bases spanning the gap. Germline loops: CDR1 DFQATT, CDR2 SNEGSKA (reference sequence). The CDR3 DNA reads as TGCAGTGCTAGAGATGTCTTTTCCGGGGAGCTGTTTTTT. This sequence encodes CSARDVFSGELFF.

The chain links TRBV15 to TRBJ2-1; D perhaps matches TRBD1 (5 bases). CDR3 length: 14 amino acids. V lost 8 bases, J lost 3 bases, and 14 bases lay in between. CDR1 is LNHNV, CDR2 YYDKDF, per germline (reference sequence). The CDR3 DNA follows: TGTGCCACCCAGTTAAGGGGCGTCTACAATGAGCAGTTCTTC. It translates to CATQLRGVYNEQFF.

This clonotype was seen more than once but under ten times. CDR3 nucleotides: TGTGCCAGCAGCTTAAGGCAGGGGCACTCCTACGAGCAGTACTTC. This sequence encodes CASSLRQGHSYEQYF. This sequence joins TRBV7-9 and TRBJ2-7; TRBD1 is a possible D gene (6 bases). V was pared by 2 bases and J by 0 bases, with 11 bases between. The germline CDR1 and CDR2 sequences are SEHNR and FQNEAQ (reference sequence). The length of the CDR3 is 15 residues.

This chain connects TRBV9 to TRBJ2-6, with unresolved D. CDR3 size: 16 residues. Trimming cost V 4 bases and J 0 bases, with 11 bases left between them. From germline, CDR1 is SGDLS and CDR2 YYNGEE. The CDR3 loop is CASSLVGDSGANVLTF. CDR3 nucleotides: TGTGCCAGCAGCCTCGTTGGGGACTCTGGGGCCAACGTCCTGACTTTC.

The sample holds one count of this clonotype. The V and J genes are TRBV28 and TRBJ1-4, with D tentatively TRBD1 (6 bases). The germline gives CDR1 MDHEN, CDR2 SYDVKM. V dropped 7 bases and J dropped 5 bases, with 14 bases sitting between them. The CDR3 is made up of 14 amino acids. CDR3 loop: CASKVTGTNEKLFF. The CDR3 DNA follows: TGTGCCAGCAAGGTAACAGGGACGAATGAAAAACTGTTTTTT. Looking up the rest from reference TRBV28 and TRBJ1-4 gives the full variable domain: DVKVTQSSRYLVKRTGEKVFLECVQDMDHENMFWYRQDPGLGLRLIYFSYDVKMKEKGDIPEGYSVSREKKERFSLILESASTNQTSMYLCASKVTGTNEKLFFGSGTQLSVL.

Only a few counts were recorded for this clonotype. The V and J genes are TRBV20-1 and TRBJ2-1, with D maybe TRBD2 (6 bases). Germline CDR1 DFQATT, CDR2 SNEGSKA (reference sequence). V was pared by 2 bases and J by 5 bases, with 10 bases between. There are 13 residues in the CDR3. This CDR3 is CSARRLGDNEQFF. In nucleotides, the CDR3 is TGCAGTGCTAGAAGACTAGGGGACAATGAGCAGTTCTTC.

This clonotype has a handful of counts. The chain uses TRBV7-9 and TRBJ1-1; no firm D call. V was trimmed by 1 base and J by 9 bases, leaving 9 bases between them. The CDR3 sequence is 12 residues long. The V gene's germline CDR1 is SEHNR and CDR2 FQNEAQ (reference sequence). The chain's CDR3 is CASSLVQFQAFF. CDR3 nucleotides: TGTGCCAGCAGCTTAGTGCAGTTTCAAGCTTTCTTT.

This clonotype showed up just a few times. This chain connects TRBV12-3 or TRBV12-4 to TRBJ2-1, with D unresolved. V lost 4 bases, J lost 1 base, and 8 bases lay in between. There are 14 residues in the CDR3. The CDR3 bases are TGTGCCAGCAGTTCTAGTGGGTCCTACAATGAGCAGTTCTTC. Encoded protein: CASSSSGSYNEQFF.

This clonotype was detected a few times. V is TRBV10-1 and J is TRBJ2-2, with a possible D match to TRBD2 (6 bases). The CDR3 spans 16 residues. In germline, CDR1 is WNHNN, CDR2 SYGVQD (reference sequence). Trimming cost V 3 bases and J 5 bases, with 16 bases left between them. CDR3: CASSDWRAGNTGELFF. The CDR3 nucleotides are TGCGCCAGCAGTGACTGGCGGGCGGGAAATACCGGGGAGCTGTTTTTT.

This sequence joins TRBV7-9 and TRBJ2-1; D possibly corresponds to TRBD2 (6 bases). From germline, CDR1 is SEHNR and CDR2 FQNEAQ (reference sequence). This CDR3 is 14 amino acids long. Trimming pared 1 base from V and 5 bases from J, leaving 9 bases between. Here the CDR3 reads CASSLEGGNNEQFF. The CDR3 DNA follows: TGTGCCAGCAGCTTAGAGGGCGGGAACAATGAGCAGTTCTTC.

This clonotype was counted only a few times. The chain has TRBV9 and TRBJ2-5, with D perhaps matching TRBD1 or TRBD2 (6 bases each). V lost 4 bases to trimming and J lost 1 base, with 14 bases between them. Germline V gene data show CDR1 as SGDLS and CDR2 as YYNGEE. The CDR3 runs to 15 residues. The CDR3 here is CASSPEGGTQETQYF. CDR3 sequence (DNA): TGTGCCAGCAGCCCCGAGGGGGGAACCCAAGAGACCCAGTACTTC.

The genes are TRBV6-2 or TRBV6-3 and TRBJ2-7; 8 bases agree with TRBD2. The germline V gene encodes CDR1 MNHEY and CDR2 SVGEGT. The CDR3 runs 16 residues. V lost 5 bases and J lost 2; bases outside the gene matches: 11. DNA of the CDR3: TGTGCCAGCAGTAACCTCAGCGGGGGCCCCCCCTACGAGCAGTACTTC. This encodes CASSNLSGGPPYEQYF.

The CDR3 nucleotides read TGTGCCAGCAGCTTGGAGGGGCAGACAAACTATGGCTACACCTTC. It codes for CASSLEGQTNYGYTF. The rearrangement links TRBV5-5 to TRBJ1-2, with D tentatively TRBD1 (5 bases). In germline, CDR1 is SGHKS, CDR2 YYEKEE (reference sequence). The V end lost 0 bases, the J end lost 2 bases, and 11 bases lay between the germline ends. CDR3 length equals 15 residues. The variable domain in full, with the rest retrieved from reference TRBV5-5 and TRBJ1-2, is DAGVTQSPTHLIKTRGQQVTLRCSPISGHKSVSWYQQVLGQGPQFIFQYYEKEERGRGNFPDRFSARQFPNYSSELNVNALLLGDSALYLCASSLEGQTNYGYTFGSGTRLTVV.

The J gene is TRBJ2-7, the V gene TRBV24-1, with TRBD1 identical over 8 bases. This CDR3 region has 13 residues. Germline V gene lookup returns CDR1 KGHDR and CDR2 SFDVKD. The V segment lost 11 bases and the J segment 6 bases; nucleotides outside the gene matches: 11. The chain's CDR3 is CAISTGVNSEQYF. CDR3 DNA: TGTGCCATCTCGACAGGGGTGAATAGCGAGCAGTACTTC.

The rearrangement links TRBV11-1 to TRBJ2-6; D may match TRBD1 or TRBD2 (5 bases each). The length of the CDR3 is 20 residues. Germline V gives CDR1 SGHAT, CDR2 FQDESV (reference sequence). Trimming took 2 bases from V and 3 from J, leaving 23 bases between them. This CDR3 is CASSLKRGPKVSFGANVLTF. The CDR3 DNA reads as TGTGCCAGCAGCTTAAAGAGGGGACCCAAAGTTTCGTTTGGGGCCAACGTCCTGACTTTC.

The J gene is TRBJ2-1, the V gene TRBV12-3 or TRBV12-4; 8 nucleotides align to TRBD1. The CDR3 contains 16 residues. V was clipped by 7 bases and J by 10 bases; unmatched bases: 18. CDR3 in amino acids: CASTTPQGALRGEQFF. As DNA, the CDR3 is TGTGCCAGCACGACCCCTCAGGGGGCGCTTCGGGGGGAGCAGTTCTTC.

CDR3: CASGLRGEETQYF. The CDR3 DNA sequence: TGTGCTAGTGGTTTACGAGGTGAAGAGACCCAGTACTTC. The chain joins TRBV12-5 to TRBJ2-5; D not certain. The length of the CDR3 is 13 residues. The germline V gene has CDR1 LGHNT and CDR2 FRNRAP. The germline V and J ends were trimmed by 3 bases and 3 bases, with 8 bases remaining between them.

The table lists this clonotype with a few counts. The chain couples TRBV29-1 to TRBJ2-1, with TRBD2 matching over 7 bases. CDR3 length equals 13 residues. Trimming cost V 0 bases and J 9 bases; bases outside gene matches: 5. Germline assignment: CDR1 SQVTM and CDR2 ANQGSEA. The CDR3 loop reads CSVEDLTGGEQFF. In DNA, the CDR3 is TGCAGCGTTGAAGATTTGACGGGGGGTGAGCAGTTCTTC.

This chain joins TRBV7-8 and TRBJ2-3; perhaps TRBD2 as D (7 bases). V lost 4 bases and J lost 4, with 9 bases in between. Per the germline V gene, CDR1 is SGHVS and CDR2 is FQNEAQ. This CDR3 has 13 residues. The CDR3 loop is CASSWEGADTQYF. For the CDR3, the DNA is TGTGCCAGCAGCTGGGAGGGGGCAGATACGCAGTATTTT.

The CDR3 DNA reads TGTGCCAGCGCGGGGGGGTACACAGATACGCAGTATTTT. It encodes CASAGGYTDTQYF. The chain has TRBV27 and TRBJ2-3; 9 bases agree with TRBD2. Germline CDR1 MNHEY, CDR2 SMNVEV (reference sequence). V lost 8 bases, J lost 2 bases, and 2 bases stayed unmatched. The CDR3 spans 13 residues.